Shown below are 14 T cell receptor beta chains from a single sample sequenced in a study of siplizumab effects on memory and regulatory T cells. Using immunoSEQ multiplex PCR, the repertoire was profiled, and TCRdb retains in-frame clones only, with some absent. The sample holds fewer than 65,000 clones, 93% seen once. The sample was CD8+ T cells sorted from blood. These receptors originate from a human donor in good health.

This clone was detected a few times. The J gene is TRBJ1-1, the V gene TRBV7-9; D is unclear. CDR3 length: 13 amino acids. V dropped 1 base and J dropped 3 bases, with 6 bases sitting between them. CDR1 is SEHNR, CDR2 FQNEAQ, per germline (reference sequence). This CDR3 is CASSLESYTEAFF. CDR3 nucleotides: TGTGCCAGCAGCTTAGAGTCCTACACTGAAGCTTTCTTT.

V is TRBV27 and J is TRBJ1-1; the match to TRBD1 covers 7 bases. J lost 4 bases, V lost 2 bases, and 10 bases had no gene match. CDR3 length equals 16 residues. CDR1 is MNHEY, CDR2 SMNVEV, per germline (reference sequence). CDR3 bases: TGTGCCAGCAGTTTACTAGGTGCAGGGGGAAGCACTGAAGCTTTCTTT. Translated, it gives CASSLLGAGGSTEAFF.

The chain has TRBV27 and TRBJ2-1; 11 positions agree with TRBD2. V gave up 3 bases and J gave up 9 bases; unmatched junction bases: 7. The CDR3 has 15 amino acids. Germline V gene lookup returns CDR1 MNHEY and CDR2 SMNVEV (reference sequence). CDR3 in DNA: TGTGCCAGCAGTTTGGTTAGCGGGAGGGCCGGTGAGCAGTTCTTC. Residues: CASSLVSGRAGEQFF.

The gene calls are TRBV7-6 and TRBJ2-7; D is uncertain. The germline V gene has CDR1 SGHVS and CDR2 FNYEAQ. The CDR3 length is 13 residues. V was pared by 0 bases and J by 3 bases, with 6 bases between. The CDR3 bases are TGTGCCAGCAGCTTAGCGTCCAGCTACGAGCAGTACTTC. Translated: CASSLASSYEQYF.

This clone was counted between two and nine times. The chain uses TRBV29-1 and TRBJ1-2, with 9 bases that match TRBD1. CDR1 is SQVTM, CDR2 ANQGSEA, per germline. This CDR3 contains 12 residues. J was trimmed by 8 bases and V by 7 bases; bases with no gene match: 8. The DNA for the CDR3 is TGCAGCGGACGGGACAGGGATGAAGGCTACACCTTC. It translates to CSGRDRDEGYTF.

J is TRBJ2-7 and V is TRBV4-2; D unclear. The V end lost 4 bases, the J end lost 2 bases, and 9 bases lay between the germline ends. Germline values: CDR1 LGHNA, CDR2 YNFKEQ. This CDR3 is built from 13 residues. The CDR3 coding sequence is TGTGCCAGCAGCCCCGAGTTAACCTACGAGCAGTACTTC. Translating gives CASSPELTYEQYF.

The rearrangement links TRBV7-8 to TRBJ1-5, with D unclear. The germline V and J ends were trimmed by 10 bases and 4 bases, with 23 bases remaining between them. This CDR3 is built from 16 residues. Germline CDR1 is SGHVS and CDR2 is FQNEAQ. The CDR3, as DNA: TGTGCCACCCCCACATTCGACACTATCCTGAATCAGCCCCAGCATTTT. Translation: CATPTFDTILNQPQHF. Combining the CDR3 with reference TRBV7-8 and TRBJ1-5 gives the whole variable domain GAGVSQSPRYKVAKRGQDVALRCDPISGHVSLFWYQQALGQGPEFLTYFQNEAQLDKSGLPSDRFFAERPEGSVSTLKIQRTQQEDSAVYLCATPTFDTILNQPQHFGDGTRLSIL.

The chain has TRBV2 and TRBJ2-7, with D maybe TRBD2 (5 bases). V lost 6 bases and J lost 3, with 24 bases in between. The CDR3 runs 17 residues. Germline lookup yields CDR1 SNHLY and CDR2 FYNNEI. CDR3 protein: CASRGGPLGNDDYEQYF. The CDR3, as DNA: TGTGCCAGCAGAGGCGGGCCGCTAGGGAATGACGACTACGAGCAGTACTTC.

The gene calls are TRBV19 and TRBJ2-1, with 10 bases lining up with TRBD1. CDR1 is LNHDA, CDR2 SQIVND, per germline (reference sequence). V dropped 8 bases and J dropped 9; count of bases not matched to a gene: 7. This CDR3 region has 13 residues. The CDR3 DNA sequence: TGTGCCAGTCGACGACAGGGGGCTGCTGAGCAGTTCTTC. Translated, it gives CASRRQGAAEQFF.

V usage is TRBV11-3 and J usage is TRBJ2-7; 9 positions match TRBD2. The junction had 21 bases not matched to a gene; V was cut back by 1 base and J by 5 bases. From germline, CDR1 is SGHNT and CDR2 YENEEA. The CDR3 covers 20 residues. The CDR3 region has the DNA TGTGCCAGCAGCTTAGTCTCTGGGCTAGCGGGATCCCCTGACAGCGACGAGCAGTACTTC. This encodes CASSLVSGLAGSPDSDEQYF.

CDR3 loop: CASSTFDSTGELFF. CDR3 bases: TGTGCCAGCAGCACCTTTGACAGCACCGGGGAGCTGTTTTTT. The V gene is TRBV9, the J gene TRBJ2-2; perhaps TRBD1 as D (5 bases). The V gene lost 4 bases and the J gene lost 4 bases, with 11 bases spanning the gap. The length of the CDR3 is 14 residues. Germline CDR1 reads SGDLS; CDR2 reads YYNGEE.

The chain uses TRBV7-8 and TRBJ2-5; a weak D match, TRBD1 (5 bases). The CDR3 totals 18 residues. Trimming removed 1 base from V and 1 base from J, with 19 bases in between. Per germline, CDR1 SGHVS and CDR2 FQNEAQ. CDR3: CASSLDGARASSQETQYF. The CDR3 DNA sequence: TGTGCCAGCAGCTTAGATGGTGCCAGGGCCTCATCCCAAGAGACCCAGTACTTC.

The chain carries TRBV27 and TRBJ1-5; weak D call: TRBD1 (5 bases). V was clipped by 7 bases and J by 2 bases, with 6 bases between them. CDR1 and CDR2 (germline): MNHEY, SMNVEV (reference sequence). The CDR3 consists of 12 residues. Written as DNA, the CDR3 is TGTGCCAGCAAGACAGGCAATCAGCCCCAGCATTTT. Encoded protein: CASKTGNQPQHF.

The genes are TRBV28 and TRBJ2-2; TRBD1 agrees at 7 bases. The CDR3 is made up of 16 amino acids. J was trimmed by 5 bases and V by 6 bases; bases with no gene match: 12. The germline gives CDR1 MDHEN, CDR2 SYDVKM. In nucleotides, the CDR3 is TGTGCCAGCAGCCCGACAGGGTTGGGTAGAACCGGGGAGCTGTTTTTT. Translating gives CASSPTGLGRTGELFF.